The clone carrying this T cell receptor (beta chain) was seen many times. This CDR3 has 17 residues. The junction had 12 bases not matched to a gene; V was cut back by 3 bases and J by 8 bases. Per germline, CDR1 SNHLY and CDR2 FYNNEI. The data originate from a study of T-cell reconstitution after alpha-beta-depleted transplantation in children. A TCRbeta library incorporating unique molecular identifiers was prepared. TCRdb re-analysed the PCR reads in MiXCR, keeping a single row per CDR3 protein. The table records about 98,000 distinct CDR3 sequences, approximately 6% of them present only once. Sequenced material: PBMCs, mostly from graft donor cells, taken 60 days after TCRalphabeta/CD19-depleted stem cell transplant. The receptor was derived from a female patient between 2 and 15 years old who had a stem cell transplant for Fanconi anemia, so the T cells may come from the graft donor. The chain is built from TRBV2 and TRBJ2-1, with 11 bases matching TRBD2. The CDR3 region has the DNA TGTGCCAGCAGTGAGCTAGCGGGAGGAGATCTCACCCATGAGCAGTTCTTC. Translated: CASSELAGGDLTHEQFF.